This T cell receptor beta chain was observed in a study of cytomegalovirus exposure and HLA in healthy donors. Looking at the study overall: Genetic ancestry analysis placed around 76% of the roughly 400 donors that were genotyped in the Caucasian-associated cluster.

Germline CDR1 is SGDLS and CDR2 is YYNGEE. V lost 4 bases, J lost 1 base, and 6 bases stayed unmatched. The CDR3 length is 17 residues. This clone was counted a single time. The PCR ran on 60 Vbeta and 13 Jbeta primers. Data came from immunoSEQ multiplex PCR; TCRdb stores just in-frame clones and leaves some out. The table shows 100,000 to 140,000 clones, with 65% to 80% occurring only once. V gene TRBV9 combines with J gene TRBJ2-3, with TRBD2 matching over 13 bases. Sequenced sample: PBMCs. The clonotype originates from a male donor in good health and CMV-seronegative. The CDR3 spells CASSSRTSGSRTDTQYF. CDR3 DNA: TGTGCCAGCAGCTCACGGACTAGCGGGAGTCGCACAGATACGCAGTATTTT.